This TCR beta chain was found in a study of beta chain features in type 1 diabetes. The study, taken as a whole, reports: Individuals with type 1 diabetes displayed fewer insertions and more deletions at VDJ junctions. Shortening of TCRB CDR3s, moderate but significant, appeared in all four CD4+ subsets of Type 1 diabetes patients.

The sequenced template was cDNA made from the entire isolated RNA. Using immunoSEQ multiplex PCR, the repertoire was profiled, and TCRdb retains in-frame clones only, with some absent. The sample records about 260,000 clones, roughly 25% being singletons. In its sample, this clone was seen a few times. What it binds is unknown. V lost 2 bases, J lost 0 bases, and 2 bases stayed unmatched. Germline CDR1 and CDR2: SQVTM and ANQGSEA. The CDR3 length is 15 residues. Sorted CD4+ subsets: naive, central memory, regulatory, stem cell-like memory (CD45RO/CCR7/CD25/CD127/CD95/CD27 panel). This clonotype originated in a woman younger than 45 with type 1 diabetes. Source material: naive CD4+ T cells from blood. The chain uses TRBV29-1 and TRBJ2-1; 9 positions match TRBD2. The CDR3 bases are TGCAGCGTTGAATTTAGCGGGAGCTCCTACAATGAGCAGTTCTTC. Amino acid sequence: CSVEFSGSSYNEQFF.